Shown below are 16 T cell receptor beta chains from a single sample sequenced in a study of blood T cells in healthy people across ages. Primers used in a second PCR of about 7 to 12 cycles were a sample-barcoded 5' primer and a J-beta primer mix. TCRdb ran MiXCR on the 5' RACE reads and lists one entry per CDR3 protein. This table has around 1.5 million distinct CDR3 sequences, approximately 42% appearing once. What was sequenced was blood. These receptors were collected from a woman aged 18-30 years in good health.

The V call is TRBV11-2, the J call TRBJ2-1; 11 positions agree with TRBD2. In germline, CDR1 is SGHAT, CDR2 FQNNGV. The junction had 6 bases not matched to a gene; V was cut back by 3 bases and J by 8 bases. This CDR3 is built from 15 residues. CDR3 bases: TGTGCCAGCAGCTTTAGCGGGAGGGCCAGGGATGAGCAGTTCTTC. This translates into CASSFSGRARDEQFF.

As DNA, the CDR3 is TGCAGTGCTCCGGGACTAGCGCGGAATAAGCAGTACTTC. Translation: CSAPGLARNKQYF. V gene TRBV20-1 combines with J gene TRBJ2-5; 10 bases map to TRBD2. Germline CDR1 DFQATT, CDR2 SNEGSKA (reference sequence). There are 13 residues in the CDR3. After removal of 5 bases from V and 11 bases from J, the junction contained 11 bases not matched to a gene.

The sample holds many counts of this clonotype. This sequence joins TRBV7-2 and TRBJ2-1; no definite D call. The CDR3 has 12 amino acids. Trimming took off 1 base at V and 10 bases at J, with 8 bases between the two ends. Looked up from germline, CDR1 is SGHTA and CDR2 is FQGNSA. This chain's CDR3 is CASSLGAGEQFF. In DNA form, the CDR3 reads TGTGCCAGCAGCTTAGGGGCAGGAGAGCAGTTCTTC.

The chain has TRBV5-1 and TRBJ1-4; no clear D gene. Per germline, CDR1 SGHRS and CDR2 YFSETQ. The CDR3 runs 13 residues. V gave up 10 bases and J gave up 5 bases, with 15 bases separating them. CDR3 DNA sequence: TGCGCCCGCGCGGGGTGCGAGAATGAAAAACTGTTTTTT. Amino acids: CARAGCENEKLFF.

This clonotype was seen a few times. The chain carries TRBV6-1 and TRBJ2-4, with a tentative D call TRBD2 (6 bases). The J call is in doubt because the DNA end fits TRBJ2-7 better. Germline CDR1 reads MNHNS; CDR2 reads SASEGT. This CDR3 region has 14 residues. CDR3 bases: TGTGCCAGCAGTCGGGGAGGACAACCCTACGAGCAGTACTTC. Translating it yields CASSRGGQPYEQYF.

The chain links TRBV7-9 to TRBJ2-7, with D unresolved. Germline V CDR1 and CDR2: SEHNR, FQNEAQ (reference sequence). The CDR3 is 13 amino acids. Trimming took 5 bases from V and 5 from J, leaving 13 bases between them. CDR3 sequence: CASSVTGYHEQYF. The CDR3 DNA is TGTGCCAGCAGCGTAACTGGGTACCACGAGCAGTACTTC.

The chain couples TRBV5-1 to TRBJ1-1; D is ambiguous. CDR1 is SGHRS, CDR2 YFSETQ, per germline. Trimming removed 1 base from V and 2 bases from J, with 12 bases in between. This CDR3 region has 15 residues. The CDR3 region has the DNA TGCGCCAGCAGCTTGTCACACTCAGGCAACACTGAAGCTTTCTTT. Encoded protein: CASSLSHSGNTEAFF.

This chain links TRBV18 with TRBJ2-1; TRBD2 agrees at 8 bases. Losses at the gene ends were 6 bases for V and 9 bases for J; bases not matched to a gene: 10. CDR3 length: 14 amino acids. The germline gives CDR1 KGHSH, CDR2 LQKENI. Written as DNA, the CDR3 is TGTGCCAGCTCCCCCGTCGAGGCGGGAGGTGAGCAGTTCTTC. This sequence encodes CASSPVEAGGEQFF.

V usage is TRBV20-1 and J usage is TRBJ1-2; 7 bases map to TRBD1. The V gene end was trimmed by 6 bases and the J gene end by 7 bases; junction bases not matched to a gene: 20. The CDR3 spans 16 residues. Germline values: CDR1 DFQATT, CDR2 SNEGSKA (reference sequence). CDR3 loop: CSATMVDRVVSSGYTF. In DNA form, the CDR3 reads TGCAGTGCAACTATGGTCGACAGGGTGGTCTCTAGTGGCTACACCTTC.

The chain's CDR3 is CASSQGGIVPEAFF. In DNA, the CDR3 is TGTGCCAGCAGCCAAGGCGGCATCGTTCCTGAAGCTTTCTTT. The chain links TRBV3-1 to TRBJ1-1; D is unclear. The CDR3 totals 14 residues. Germline lookup yields CDR1 LGHDT and CDR2 YNNKEL (reference sequence). The germline V and J ends were trimmed by 1 base and 6 bases, with 12 bases remaining between them.

The chain couples TRBV20-1 to TRBJ2-5, with a weak D call TRBD2 (5 bases). The germline CDR1 and CDR2 sequences are DFQATT and SNEGSKA (reference sequence). The V gene lost 2 bases and the J gene lost 0 bases, with 7 bases spanning the gap. CDR3 size: 13 residues. DNA for the CDR3: TGCAGTGCTAGAAAGACTAACCAAGAGACCCAGTACTTC. It encodes CSARKTNQETQYF.

The chain uses TRBV5-1 and TRBJ2-1, with a weak D call TRBD2 (5 bases). The CDR3 is made up of 14 amino acids. Trimming took off 5 bases at V and 2 bases at J, with 11 bases between the two ends. Germline CDR1 SGHRS, CDR2 YFSETQ. The CDR3 is CASREEDPYNEQFF. In DNA form, the CDR3 reads TGCGCCAGCAGGGAGGAGGACCCCTACAATGAGCAGTTCTTC. The full variable domain, with the rest looked up from reference TRBV5-1 and TRBJ2-1, is KAGVTQTPRYLIKTRGQQVTLSCSPISGHRSVSWYQQTPGQGLQFLFEYFSETQRNKGNFPGRFSGRQFSNSRSEMNVSTLELGDSALYLCASREEDPYNEQFFGPGTRLTVL.

The V gene is TRBV12-3 or TRBV12-4, the J gene TRBJ2-1; 12 bases are shared with TRBD2. Trimming cost V 0 bases and J 15 bases; bases outside gene matches: 9. This CDR3 spans 15 amino acids. This CDR3 is CASSLAPGLAGGPFF. For the CDR3, the DNA is TGTGCCAGCAGTTTAGCCCCGGGACTAGCGGGCGGACCGTTCTTC.

This clonotype was observed many times. The chain joins TRBV4-1 to TRBJ2-7, with 10 bases matching TRBD1. The V gene end was trimmed by 1 base and the J gene end by 4 bases; junction bases not matched to a gene: 4. The V gene's germline CDR1 is MGHRA and CDR2 YSYEKL. The CDR3 totals 15 residues. Written as DNA, the CDR3 is TGCGCCAGCAGCCAAGTGGGGGACAGGGGTTACGAGCAGTACTTC. This codes for CASSQVGDRGYEQYF.

This clonotype was counted only a few times. J is TRBJ1-4 and V is TRBV28; possible D gene TRBD1, 6 bases. The V end was cut by 6 bases, the J end by 8 bases, with 16 bases between. CDR1 and CDR2 from the germline V gene are MDHEN and SYDVKM. The CDR3 length is 14 residues. In DNA, the CDR3 is TGTGCCAGCAGAAAGGGGGTTGTGGAAGAAAAACTGTTTTTT. This gives the protein CASRKGVVEEKLFF.

The V gene is TRBV6-2 or TRBV6-3, the J gene TRBJ1-5; D is perhaps TRBD1 (6 bases). V was shortened by 6 bases and J by 1 base, with 16 bases between the two germline ends. The germline gives CDR1 MNHEY, CDR2 SVGEGT. CDR3 length equals 16 residues. As DNA, the CDR3 is TGTGCCAGCAGGAAATGGGGGGCAGGGAGCAATCAGCCCCAGCATTTT. Its protein product is CASRKWGAGSNQPQHF.